The 32 T cell receptor beta chains below come from one sample, sequenced in a study of cytomegalovirus exposure and HLA in healthy donors. A multiplex PCR was run with 60 Vbeta primers and 13 Jbeta primers. This table comes from immunoSEQ multiplex PCR, and its TCRdb copy is limited to in-frame clones, with some not included. The profile shows about 180,000 clones, about four fifths of them singletons. Material: PBMCs. The receptor source for this set is a man aged 25 to 40 in good health and CMV-seronegative.

This clone has a handful of counts. This sequence joins TRBV21-1 and TRBJ1-1. TRBV21-1 is marked as a pseudogene. CDR3 length: 15 residues. CDR3 region: CASSKALEMNTEAFF. CDR3 in DNA: TGTGCCAGCAGCAAAGCGCTCGAGATGAACACTGAAGCTTTCTTT.

The gene calls are TRBV6-1 and TRBJ2-6; D is ambiguous. V shed 6 bases and J shed 0 bases, with 6 bases lying between them. CDR1 and CDR2 from the germline V gene are MNHNS and SASEGT. The CDR3 contains 14 residues. CDR3 loop: CASRERSGANVLTF. DNA for the CDR3: TGTGCCAGCAGGGAGCGCTCTGGGGCCAACGTCCTGACTTTC.

This chain joins TRBV19 and TRBJ2-3, with TRBD2 matching 10 bases. The CDR3 contains 16 residues. J lost 4 bases, V lost 5 bases, and 9 bases had no gene match. Germline CDR1 LNHDA, CDR2 SQIVND (reference sequence). The CDR3 region is CASSAGGSGRSDTQYF. CDR3 sequence (DNA): TGTGCCAGTAGTGCTGGGGGTAGCGGGAGGTCAGATACGCAGTATTTT.

The chain employs TRBV25-1 and TRBJ2-5; 9 bases line up with TRBD1. J was trimmed by 7 bases and V by 1 base; bases with no gene match: 7. Germline CDR1 and CDR2: MGHDK and SYGVNS. The CDR3 sequence is 15 residues long. The CDR3 DNA follows: TGTGCCAGCAGTGAATTTAGGGGACAGGGAGGGACCCAGTACTTC. Translated, it gives CASSEFRGQGGTQYF.

The genes are TRBV10-3 and TRBJ1-5, with D maybe TRBD1 (6 bases). The CDR3 sequence is 16 residues long. The V end lost 3 bases, the J end lost 4 bases, and 16 bases lay between the germline ends. Germline CDR1 ENHRY, CDR2 SYGVKD. CDR3 DNA: TGTGCCATCAGTGACTCCTTGAACAGGGTTAATCAGCCCCAGCATTTT. Amino acids: CAISDSLNRVNQPQHF.

The DNA for the CDR3 is TGTGCCAGCAGCCTTATACAGGGAGCCGGCTACACCTTC. Amino acid sequence: CASSLIQGAGYTF. The chain is built from TRBV14 and TRBJ1-2; tentatively, D is TRBD1 (6 bases). With 4 bases removed from V and 8 bases from J, the gap between germline ends came to 14 bases. Germline V gene sequence: CDR1 SGHDN, CDR2 FVKESK. CDR3 length: 13 residues.

The chain recombines TRBV19 with TRBJ2-1; TRBD2 matches at 8 bases. The CDR3 has 14 residues. The V gene's germline CDR1 is LNHDA and CDR2 SQIVND (reference sequence). V lost 5 bases to trimming and J lost 8 bases; unmatched junction nucleotides: 8. CDR3 residues: CASSLAGGRYEQFF. CDR3 DNA: TGTGCCAGTAGTTTGGCGGGAGGTCGGTATGAGCAGTTCTTC.

This chain links TRBV11-2 with TRBJ1-2, with D maybe TRBD1 (6 bases). Trimming took 3 bases from V and 1 from J, leaving 12 bases between them. The V gene's germline CDR1 is SGHAT and CDR2 FQNNGV. CDR3 length: 15 residues. The DNA for the CDR3 is TGTGCCAGCAGCTTTGGGGGCGGCCTTAACTATGGCTACACCTTC. Encoded protein: CASSFGGGLNYGYTF. Supplemented by reference TRBV11-2 and TRBJ1-2, the full variable domain reads EAGVAQSPRYKIIEKRQSVAFWCNPISGHATLYWYQQILGQGPKLLIQFQNNGVVDDSQLPKDRFSAERLKGVDSTLKIQPAKLEDSAVYLCASSFGGGLNYGYTFGSGTRLTVV.

The chain combines TRBV2 with TRBJ2-2, with 9 nucleotides matching TRBD2. Germline trimming cut 2 bases from V and 4 bases from J; bases unmatched to any gene: 5. CDR3 length: 16 residues. Germline V lookup: CDR1 SNHLY, CDR2 FYNNEI. This chain's CDR3 is CASSESLAGTTGELFF. CDR3 bases: TGTGCCAGCAGTGAAAGCCTAGCGGGGACCACCGGGGAGCTGTTTTTT.

The rearrangement links TRBV30 to TRBJ1-2, with a weak D call TRBD1 (6 bases). The CDR3 is 14 amino acids. Germline V gene lookup returns CDR1 GTSNPN and CDR2 SVGIG (reference sequence). V lost 3 bases and J lost 4, with 15 bases in between. CDR3 in amino acids: CAWSFATGSYGYTF. Written as DNA, the CDR3 is TGTGCCTGGAGCTTCGCGACAGGTTCCTATGGCTACACCTTC.

This clone has a single count. V is TRBV25-1 and J is TRBJ1-1; D remains ambiguous. The germline gives CDR1 MGHDK, CDR2 SYGVNS. V was pared by 0 bases and J by 3 bases, with 5 bases between. The CDR3 spans 13 residues. The CDR3 DNA follows: TGTGCCAGCAGTGAATACGGGTACACTGAAGCTTTCTTT. This gives the protein CASSEYGYTEAFF.

The chain is built from TRBV27 and TRBJ2-1, with 7 bases matching TRBD2. V was pared by 7 bases and J by 0 bases, with 6 bases of the junction left unmatched. Per the germline V gene, CDR1 is MNHEY and CDR2 is SMNVEV (reference sequence). The length of the CDR3 is 15 residues. CDR3 region: CASIAGSSSYNEQFF. As DNA, the CDR3 is TGTGCCAGCATAGCGGGCTCCAGCTCCTACAATGAGCAGTTCTTC.

The chain carries TRBV2 and TRBJ2-5, with D possibly TRBD1 on 7 matching bases. V shed 4 bases and J shed 0 bases, with 24 bases lying between them. This CDR3 region has 19 residues. CDR1 and CDR2 (germline): SNHLY, FYNNEI. The CDR3 loop is CASSGWHRGGGDYQETQYF. DNA for the CDR3: TGTGCCAGCAGTGGGTGGCACAGGGGAGGAGGGGATTACCAAGAGACCCAGTACTTC.

This chain joins TRBV19 and TRBJ1-5, with D hard to call. Germline V gene sequence: CDR1 LNHDA, CDR2 SQIVND (reference sequence). CDR3 length equals 14 residues. V gave up 8 bases and J gave up 1 base, with 12 bases separating them. The chain's CDR3 is CASREVGSNQPQHF. The CDR3 DNA follows: TGTGCCAGTCGGGAGGTTGGGAGCAATCAGCCCCAGCATTTT.

This clone was recorded a few times. V gene TRBV5-1 combines with J gene TRBJ2-5, with D possibly matching TRBD2 (6 bases). Germline V lookup: CDR1 SGHRS, CDR2 YFSETQ. This CDR3 contains 15 residues. V dropped 0 bases and J dropped 1 base, with 10 bases sitting between them. CDR3 nucleotide sequence: TGCGCCAGCAGCTTGGTCTTAGCGGTCCAAGAGACCCAGTACTTC. This translates into CASSLVLAVQETQYF.

Points on this clone: One junction end does not reproduce the germline sequence, and a read error may be involved. Other nucleotide sequences from this sample produce the same CDR3. This chain uses TRBV6-5 with TRBJ2-1; 13 bases fit TRBD2. The CDR3 is 15 amino acids. Germline CDR1 and CDR2: MNHEY and SVGAGI. As DNA, the CDR3 is TGTGCTAGCAGCGAGGGACTAGCGGGGCGCAATGAGCAGTTCTTC. Encoded protein: CASSEGLAGRNEQFF.

In this sample, this clone turned up a few times. Written as DNA, the CDR3 is TGTGCCAGCAGTCCACGACCGGACAGGGCGGAAGGCTACACCTTC. This encodes CASSPRPDRAEGYTF. V is TRBV6-5 and J is TRBJ1-2; 8 nucleotides align to TRBD1. The CDR3 length is 15 residues. Germline V gene lookup returns CDR1 MNHEY and CDR2 SVGAGI. Trimming took 5 bases from V and 8 from J; bases not matched to a gene: 13.

V usage is TRBV11-2 and J usage is TRBJ1-2, with 11 bases fitting TRBD1. From germline, CDR1 is SGHAT and CDR2 FQNNGV. This CDR3 contains 15 residues. Trimming took 2 bases from V and 4 from J; bases not matched to a gene: 3. CDR3 sequence (DNA): TGTGCCAGCAGCTTAATGGGACAGGGGGTCTATGGCTACACCTTC. It translates to CASSLMGQGVYGYTF.

This clone has a handful of counts. The rearrangement links TRBV27 to TRBJ2-7, with 9 bases that match TRBD1. With 3 bases clipped from V and 6 bases from J, the junction kept 6 bases outside the gene matches. This CDR3 region has 14 residues. CDR1 is MNHEY, CDR2 SMNVEV, per germline (reference sequence). DNA of the CDR3: TGTGCCAGCAGTTTGGGACGGACAGGGGTCGAGCAGTACTTC. Its protein is CASSLGRTGVEQYF.

In DNA, the CDR3 is TGTGCCAGCAGCCAATTACAGGGGGGCCTAAATCAGCCCCAGCATTTT. Its translation is CASSQLQGGLNQPQHF. The genes are TRBV7-6 and TRBJ1-5; 8 nucleotides agree with TRBD1. V gave up 5 bases and J gave up 4 bases; unmatched junction bases: 10. The V gene's germline CDR1 is SGHVS and CDR2 FNYEAQ. The CDR3 spans 16 residues.

The V call is TRBV4-3, the J call TRBJ2-5; TRBD2 matches at 8 bases. The J call is in doubt because the DNA end fits TRBJ2-7 better. Germline values: CDR1 LGHNA, CDR2 YSLEER. The CDR3 totals 15 residues. The CDR3 nucleotides read TGCGCCAGCAGCCAAGATCGGGGGGGACCCTACGAGCAGTACTTC. Its protein product is CASSQDRGGPYEQYF.

The rearrangement joins TRBV9 to TRBJ1-2; a weak D match, TRBD1 (6 bases). V gave up 7 bases and J gave up 2 bases, with 18 bases separating them. The germline V gene encodes CDR1 SGDLS and CDR2 YYNGEE. The CDR3 is 15 residues long. Written as DNA, the CDR3 is TGTGCCAGCTCCGGTATCAGGACAGCAAACTATGGCTACACCTTC. Translated: CASSGIRTANYGYTF.

V gene TRBV5-1 combines with J gene TRBJ1-1; D may be TRBD1 (5 bases). The germline V and J ends were trimmed by 4 bases and 6 bases, with 10 bases remaining between them. Germline V gene lookup returns CDR1 SGHRS and CDR2 YFSETQ. CDR3 size: 12 residues. As DNA, the CDR3 is TGCGCCAGCAGCCCCCGGGGGTCTGAAGCTTTCTTT. It encodes CASSPRGSEAFF.

The chain couples TRBV5-1 to TRBJ2-1, with no clear D. Trimming removed 0 bases from V and 7 bases from J, with 14 bases in between. There are 15 residues in the CDR3. Looked up from germline, CDR1 is SGHRS and CDR2 is YFSETQ. DNA of the CDR3: TGCGCCAGCAGCTTGGGAGCGAGTTTAGGAAATGAGCAGTTCTTC. It translates to CASSLGASLGNEQFF. The whole variable domain, filled in from reference TRBV5-1 and TRBJ2-1, reads KAGVTQTPRYLIKTRGQQVTLSCSPISGHRSVSWYQQTPGQGLQFLFEYFSETQRNKGNFPGRFSGRQFSNSRSEMNVSTLELGDSALYLCASSLGASLGNEQFFGPGTRLTVL.

The V call is TRBV2, the J call TRBJ2-5; no definite D call. Near its end, the DNA agrees better with TRBJ2-7, so the J call may be wrong. Germline CDR1 reads SNHLY; CDR2 reads FYNNEI. This CDR3 is 11 amino acids long. The CDR3: CASGHSYEQYF. Written as DNA, the CDR3 is TGTGCCAGCGGGCACTCCTACGAGCAGTACTTC.

The CDR3 protein is CASSTGTSATDTQYF. CDR3 DNA: TGTGCCAGTAGTACCGGGACTAGCGCCACAGATACGCAGTATTTT. V and J are TRBV19 and TRBJ2-3; 10 nucleotides agree with TRBD2. Germline V gene data show CDR1 as LNHDA and CDR2 as SQIVND (reference sequence). V dropped 4 bases and J dropped 2; count of bases not matched to a gene: 3. This CDR3 spans 15 amino acids.

The chain couples TRBV28 to TRBJ2-3; 9 bases map to TRBD2. After removal of 1 base from V and 4 bases from J, the junction contained 6 bases not matched to a gene. The CDR3 has 16 residues. Germline values: CDR1 MDHEN, CDR2 SYDVKM. The CDR3 nucleotides read TGTGCCAGCAGTTTATACGAGCGGGGGGTGGCAGATACGCAGTATTTT. Translation: CASSLYERGVADTQYF.

This clone was detected a few times. The rearrangement links TRBV6-5 to TRBJ1-1; D not resolved. CDR3 length: 13 amino acids. With 5 bases removed from V and 1 base from J, the gap between germline ends came to 8 bases. Germline-derived CDR1 and CDR2 are MNHEY and SVGAGI. CDR3 protein: CASSEQKNTEAFF. The CDR3 nucleotides read TGTGCCAGCAGTGAACAGAAGAACACTGAAGCTTTCTTT.

The chain is built from TRBV6-4 and TRBJ2-2, with a weak D call TRBD1 (5 bases). The CDR3 has 14 amino acids. V lost 7 bases and J lost 0, with 9 bases in between. CDR1 and CDR2 (germline): MRHNA, SNTAGT. CDR3 in DNA: TGTGCCAGCAAAGGACATCCGAACACCGGGGAGCTGTTTTTT. Protein sequence: CASKGHPNTGELFF.

This chain connects TRBV30 to TRBJ2-7, with 11 bases fitting TRBD1. V was pared by 5 bases and J by 6 bases, with 3 bases of the junction left unmatched. CDR1 is GTSNPN, CDR2 SVGIG, per germline (reference sequence). The CDR3 extends over 12 amino acids. The CDR3 region has the DNA TGTGCCTGGGGGACAGGGGGATTCGAGCAGTACTTC. Translated: CAWGTGGFEQYF.

V and J are TRBV7-6 and TRBJ2-3; 10 nucleotides agree with TRBD2. This CDR3 has 16 amino acids. V shed 2 bases and J 3 bases; nucleotides not matched to a gene: 5. The germline CDR1 and CDR2 sequences are SGHVS and FNYEAQ. CDR3: CASSLLLAGTTDTQYF. The DNA for the CDR3 is TGTGCCAGCAGCTTACTACTAGCGGGGACGACAGATACGCAGTATTTT.

The chain has TRBV6-5 and TRBJ2-7; D gene ambiguous. Trimming stripped 4 bases from V and 1 base from J, with 14 bases between. Looked up from germline, CDR1 is MNHEY and CDR2 is SVGAGI. This CDR3 region has 15 residues. The CDR3 loop is CASSSNEGVSYEQYF. The CDR3, as DNA: TGTGCCAGCAGTTCCAACGAAGGAGTATCCTACGAGCAGTACTTC.